These 11 T cell receptor beta chains were all obtained from the same sample, sequenced in a study of blood T cells in healthy people across ages. Next came a second PCR, run for about 7 to 12 cycles, which used a sample-barcoded 5' primer along with a J-beta primer mix. MiXCR, applied by TCRdb to the 5' RACE reads, yields one record per CDR3 protein. This sample has some 700,000 distinct CDR3 sequences, with 35% to 45% found just once. The sample comprised blood. The receptor set was obtained from a woman aged 55-75 years in good health.

V is TRBV6-5 and J is TRBJ1-2; D not resolved. Germline V gives CDR1 MNHEY, CDR2 SVGAGI. CDR3 length equals 14 residues. V was cut by 7 bases and J by 7 bases, with 19 bases left in between. As DNA, the CDR3 is TGTGCCAGCACCGCGCGTAGGGATGGAGGTGGCTACACCTTC. Encoded protein: CASTARRDGGGYTF.

The rearrangement joins TRBV6-5 to TRBJ1-2; no firm D call. Germline values: CDR1 MNHEY, CDR2 SVGAGI. Trimming shortened V by 6 bases and J by 4 bases, and 9 bases separated the two germline ends. The CDR3 is 12 residues long. For the CDR3, the DNA is TGTGCCAGCAGAAAAGTCGGCTATGGCTACACCTTC. It specifies CASRKVGYGYTF.

Many counts were recorded for this clonotype. The rearrangement uses TRBV9 and TRBJ2-1; weak D call: TRBD2 (5 bases). This CDR3 comprises 15 residues. Germline V gives CDR1 SGDLS, CDR2 YYNGEE. Trimming took off 2 bases at V and 2 bases at J, with 11 bases between the two ends. The CDR3, as DNA: TGTGCCAGCAGCGTCCGGGGTGGCACCTACAATGAGCAGTTCTTC. As protein: CASSVRGGTYNEQFF.

Remarks on this clonotype: One end of the junction varies from germline; a read error may be responsible. This chain connects TRBV20-1 to TRBJ2-1, with TRBD2 matching over 9 bases. TRBJ2-7 matches the DNA end more closely, so the J call is doubtful. The CDR3 is made up of 13 amino acids. Germline CDR1 is DFQATT and CDR2 is SNEGSKA (reference sequence). CDR3 sequence: CSSSGIKYNEQYF. CDR3 sequence (DNA): TGCAGTTCTAGCGGGATTAAGTACAATGAGCAGTACTTC.

The gene calls are TRBV7-2 and TRBJ1-2; D gene unclear. V was trimmed by 7 bases and J by 0 bases, leaving 12 bases between them. The CDR3 is 14 residues long. The germline gives CDR1 SGHTA, CDR2 FQGNSA. The CDR3 loop is CASNPQTTNYGYTF. Here the CDR3 DNA reads TGTGCCAGCAACCCACAGACTACTAACTATGGCTACACCTTC.

The rearrangement links TRBV7-2 to TRBJ2-7; D gene ambiguous. The better agreement between TRBJ2-4 and the DNA end casts doubt on the J call. From germline, CDR1 is SGHTA and CDR2 FQGNSA. This CDR3 region has 13 residues. CDR3 nucleotide sequence: TGTGCCAGCAGCTTAGTAGTAGAGGCCATTCAGTACTTC. It is translated as CASSLVVEAIQYF.

The chain links TRBV6-6 to TRBJ2-1; a weak D match, TRBD2 (6 bases). Germline CDR1 reads MNHNY; CDR2 reads SVGAGI (reference sequence). Trimming shortened V by 7 bases and J by 5 bases, and 15 bases separated the two germline ends. This CDR3 is 14 amino acids long. The CDR3 region has the DNA TGTGCCAGCAATCGACCGGGACTCGACAATGAGCAGTTCTTC. This encodes CASNRPGLDNEQFF.

V gene TRBV30 combines with J gene TRBJ2-3; no reliable D call. CDR3 length: 11 amino acids. Deletions cut 1 base from V and 8 bases from J, with 7 bases between. Germline V CDR1 and CDR2: GTSNPN, SVGIG (reference sequence). The CDR3 coding sequence is TGTGCCTGGAGTGCGGAGTTTACGCAGTATTTT. Its protein is CAWSAEFTQYF.

The V and J genes are TRBV12-5 and TRBJ2-7; no clear D gene. V was pared by 5 bases and J by 0 bases, with 11 bases between. Germline CDR1 reads LGHNT; CDR2 reads FRNRAP. The CDR3 extends over 14 amino acids. CDR3 bases: TGTGCTAGTGGTGTCGACGAAAGCTCCTACGAGCAGTACTTC. As protein: CASGVDESSYEQYF.

This clonotype was counted between two and nine times. The rearrangement joins TRBV9 to TRBJ2-1, with 7 bases fitting TRBD1. Trimming at V came to 0 bases and at J to 2 bases, leaving 2 bases not matched to a gene. Germline CDR1 SGDLS, CDR2 YYNGEE. This CDR3 has 15 residues. The CDR3 loop reads CASSVAQGAYNEQFF. The CDR3 DNA reads as TGTGCCAGCAGCGTAGCTCAGGGGGCCTACAATGAGCAGTTCTTC.

As for this clonotype: It may be a read error: a sequence one base away is much more abundant. The gene calls are TRBV9 and TRBJ2-7; D could derive from TRBD1 or TRBD2 (5 bases each). From germline, CDR1 is SGDLS and CDR2 YYNGEE. The CDR3 is made up of 15 amino acids. CDR3: CASSVAGTASYERYF. DNA of the CDR3: TGTGCCAGCAGCGTAGCCGGGACCGCCTCCTACGAGCGGTACTTC. Supplemented by reference TRBV9 and TRBJ2-7, the full variable domain reads DSGVTQTPKHLITATGQRVTLRCSPRSGDLSVYWYQQSLDQGLQFLIQYYNGEERAKGNILERFSAQQFPDLHSELNLSSLELGDSALYFCASSVAGTASYERYFGPGTRLTVT.